This entry is about one T cell receptor beta chain. Its antigen is not yet known. Qualities for individual bases were not recorded, and no much larger clone is one base off. Patients with autoimmune disease history or receiving systemic immunosuppression were excluded from the trial. Peripheral blood for TCR sequencing was collected from all dose cohorts at baseline, on cycle 4 day 1, and on cycle 7 day 1. The samples were drawn from a first-in-human, open-label, multicenter phase I dose-escalation trial of ivuxolimab. Adults with locally advanced or metastatic melanoma, renal cell carcinoma, hepatocellular carcinoma or head and neck squamous cell carcinoma were enrolled in the trial. CD4+ and CD8+ T cells were sorted separately from peripheral blood before TCR sequencing. This sample was taken from a study of OX40 agonist ivuxolimab in advanced cancers. Turning to the overall study: Ivuxolimab was a fully human IgG2 agonistic monoclonal antibody targeting the costimulatory receptor OX40 (CD134). Of the roughly 52 dose-escalation patients, hepatocellular carcinoma was present in around 20, melanoma in about 15, renal cell carcinoma in 9 and head and neck cancer in 9. The paper covers the monotherapy dose-escalation part of the phase I ivuxolimab trial, which included N ≈ 54 patients. Prior anti-PD-1, anti-PD-L1 or anti-CTLA-4 therapy was permitted, and checkpoint inhibitors had been received by less than 45% of dose-escalation patients. A male proportion of under 85% and a mean age of approximately 58 years, ranging from 23 to 79, were recorded for the dose-escalation cohort. Three dose-escalation patients achieved partial responses, one with hepatocellular carcinoma and two with cutaneous melanoma. The purpose of peripheral TCRbeta sequencing was to test whether ivuxolimab changed TCR sequence diversity and led to clonal T-cell expansion. Intravenous ivuxolimab was administered to patients every 2 weeks at six dose levels: 0.01, 0.1, 0.3, 1.5, 3 and 10 mg/kg.

General study outcomes and caveats: After ivuxolimab, expanded clones were on average more numerous among CD8+ T cells than among CD4+ T cells. In partial responders in the 0.1-3.0 mg/kg groups, normalized peripheral clonal expansion was found to be among the lowest, especially among CD8+ T cells. Antigen specificity was not determined for the clonally expanded peripheral T cells. At doses of 0.1 to 3.0 mg/kg, clonal expansion of both CD4+ and CD8+ T cells in blood was seen between baseline and week 6. Low levels of normalized T-cell clonal expansion were also shown by some nonresponding patients.

Genomic DNA was extracted from sorted cells for sequencing of the TCRbeta CDR3 region. TCRbeta CDR3 regions were sequenced using the immunoSEQ Assay. Here the immuneACCESS table is served through TCRdb, limited to in-frame sequences with V and J called. Missing clones are a known gap in these copies; in checked studies unresolved V genes cover under half, and the rest lacks a known reason. The sample table records about 50,000 clones; over 90% of these occur just once. Clones ranked in the top ten supply approximately 6.8% of the sample. The origin of this receptor is an adult with an advanced solid tumor such as melanoma, head and neck, liver or kidney cancer. The sequencing used CD4+ or CD8+ T cells sorted from blood, collected in a trial of the OX40 agonist ivuxolimab.

The CDR3 region reads CASSSSPRDIKGYTF. The DNA is as follows: TGTGCCAGCAGTTCCTCCCCCCGGGACATTAAAGGCTACACCTTC. The sequence is built from TRBV6-5 and TRBJ1-2; matching of 6 bases hints at TRBD1 as the D gene. CDR1 and CDR2 were assigned from the germline V gene as MNHEY and SVGAGI. The CDR3 runs 15 amino acids, cysteine and phenylalanine included. CDR3 DNA only is kept here, 45 bases in frame from base 1. V drops 4 bases and J drops 8 bases, leaving 20 bases in between.